Below, one TCR beta chain is given with its context. The target antigen is unknown. Isolating CD4+ T cells followed roughly ten days of culture. PCR-confirmed SARS-CoV-2 infection occurred in the person between March and December 2020. A half-medium replacement with IL-2 medium was carried out on days 3 and 7. The CDR3 totals 15 residues. The J segment lost 5 bases and the V segment lost 6 bases, leaving 11 bases of the junction unmatched. The V gene's germline CDR1 is MGHRA and CDR2 YSYEKL. This table comes from immunoSEQ multiplex PCR, and its TCRdb copy is limited to in-frame clones, with some not included. The data show under 50,000 clones, with roughly 74% seen just once and roughly 7.8% held by the top ten. The record originates from a study of vaccination effects on CD4 cells after COVID-19.

The TCR comes from a human donor who had a prior SARS-CoV-2 infection. The input for sequencing was CD4+ T cells from PBMCs cultured without peptide, taken before COVID-19 vaccination. This rearrangement joins TRBV4-1 to TRBJ2-5, with TRBD2 matching 8 bases. For the CDR3, the DNA is TGCGCCAGCAGACGGGACCGGGGGGGCCGGGAGACCCAGTACTTC. Translating it yields CASRRDRGGRETQYF.